This T cell receptor (beta chain) comes out of a study of identical twins. The CDR3 consists of 10 residues. Trimming took 6 bases from V and 6 from J, leaving 2 bases between them. Template switching (which added a universal primer site) was used, and cDNA carried unique molecular identifiers. TCRdb reprocessed the 5' RACE reads via MiXCR and lists one record per CDR3 protein. The data hold around 570,000 distinct CDR3 sequences, with around 9.6% observed a single time. This clonotype was observed at least ten times. This sample was also put to use in a study of yellow fever vaccine responses in identical twins.

The clonotype was recovered from a woman younger than 35 in good health. Sequencing was performed on PBMCs. The rearrangement joins TRBV12-3 or TRBV12-4 to TRBJ2-2; D gene uncertain. DNA of the CDR3: TGTGCCAGCAGCTCCGGGGAGCTGTTTTTT. It yields the protein CASSSGELFF.